These 9 T cell receptor beta chains were sequenced from one sample in a study of control samples from healthy donors and cancer patients. Repertoires were generated with immunoSEQ multiplex PCR, while TCRdb's copy carries only in-frame clones and drops some. Of 140,000 or so clones listed, under 90% were seen once; the top ten hold over 4.5%. Sequencing was performed on blood. The receptors were sampled from a man younger than 45 in good health.

The chain uses TRBV12-5 and TRBJ1-1, with 11 bases fitting TRBD1. With 0 bases clipped from V and 1 base from J, the junction kept 13 bases outside the gene matches. CDR1 is LGHNT, CDR2 FRNRAP, per germline. The CDR3 totals 20 residues. The CDR3 region has the DNA TGTGCTAGTGGTTTGGTACCGGCAGGGACAGGGGGAGTTGGGAACACTGAAGCTTTCTTT. Protein product: CASGLVPAGTGGVGNTEAFF.

The rearrangement joins TRBV24-1 to TRBJ2-7, with 10 positions matching TRBD1. Losses at the gene ends were 0 bases for V and 4 bases for J; bases not matched to a gene: 5. The CDR3 is 16 residues long. CDR1 and CDR2 from the germline V gene are KGHDR and SFDVKD. CDR3 sequence reads: CATSDLWTGGNYEQYF. CDR3 sequence (DNA): TGTGCCACCAGTGATTTGTGGACAGGGGGTAATTACGAGCAGTACTTC.

This chain connects TRBV19 to TRBJ1-5, with D perhaps matching TRBD1 (6 bases). Trimming shortened V by 7 bases and J by 0 bases, and 7 bases separated the two germline ends. CDR3 length: 13 residues. Germline V gene sequence: CDR1 LNHDA, CDR2 SQIVND (reference sequence). The CDR3 loop reads CASTRGSNQPQHF. CDR3 coding DNA: TGTGCCAGTACCAGGGGTAGCAATCAGCCCCAGCATTTT. Looking up the rest from reference TRBV19 and TRBJ1-5 gives the full variable domain: DGGITQSPKYLFRKEGQNVTLSCEQNLNHDAMYWYRQDPGQGLRLIYYSQIVNDFQKGDIAEGYSVSREKKESFPLTVTSAQKNPTAFYLCASTRGSNQPQHFGDGTRLSIL.

The V and J genes are TRBV18 and TRBJ2-3; either TRBD1 or TRBD2 may fit D (5 bases each). CDR1 is KGHSH, CDR2 LQKENI, per germline. The CDR3 runs 14 residues. V shed 2 bases and J shed 5 bases, with 11 bases lying between them. CDR3 protein: CASSPVGRGDTQYF. Written as DNA, the CDR3 is TGTGCCAGCTCACCAGTGGGACGAGGAGATACGCAGTATTTT.

V is TRBV24-1 and J is TRBJ1-3; a weak D match, TRBD1 (5 bases). The CDR3 covers 13 residues. Trimming left V 6 bases short and J 1 base short, with 6 bases between. Germline V gene data show CDR1 as KGHDR and CDR2 as SFDVKD. DNA for the CDR3: TGTGCCACCAGTACAGGATCTGGAAACACCATATATTTT. Its translation: CATSTGSGNTIYF.

This chain joins TRBV11-3 and TRBJ2-1, with no clear D. Trimming took 6 bases from V and 9 from J, leaving 15 bases between them. The CDR3 length is 13 residues. In germline, CDR1 is SGHNT, CDR2 YENEEA. The CDR3 loop reads CASRSDSQVEQFF. CDR3 in DNA: TGTGCCAGCAGATCAGATAGCCAGGTTGAGCAGTTCTTC.

The chain recombines TRBV2 with TRBJ2-7; the D is unclear. The germline CDR1 and CDR2 sequences are SNHLY and FYNNEI. The V end was cut by 6 bases, the J end by 0 bases, with 12 bases between. CDR3 size: 14 residues. CDR3 DNA sequence: TGTGCCAGCAGGTCGTGGATCAGCTCCTACGAGCAGTACTTC. Translating it yields CASRSWISSYEQYF.

The chain carries TRBV3-1 (or the pseudogene TRBV3-2) and TRBJ1-2, with D tentatively TRBD1 (5 bases). Trimming took off 2 bases at V and 3 bases at J, with 7 bases between the two ends. Germline CDR1 LGHDT, CDR2 YNNKEL (reference sequence). CDR3 length: 13 amino acids. This CDR3 reads CASSQSRDYGYTF. The CDR3 DNA reads as TGTGCCAGCAGCCAAAGCAGGGACTATGGCTACACCTTC.

The chain is built from TRBV29-1 and TRBJ2-4; either TRBD1 or TRBD2 may fit D (5 bases each). Germline V CDR1 and CDR2: SQVTM, ANQGSEA. This CDR3 contains 13 residues. V lost 7 bases and J 5 bases, leaving 15 bases between the germline ends. This CDR3 is CSADPVGENIQYF. CDR3 coding DNA: TGCAGCGCCGACCCCGTGGGGGAAAACATTCAGTACTTC.